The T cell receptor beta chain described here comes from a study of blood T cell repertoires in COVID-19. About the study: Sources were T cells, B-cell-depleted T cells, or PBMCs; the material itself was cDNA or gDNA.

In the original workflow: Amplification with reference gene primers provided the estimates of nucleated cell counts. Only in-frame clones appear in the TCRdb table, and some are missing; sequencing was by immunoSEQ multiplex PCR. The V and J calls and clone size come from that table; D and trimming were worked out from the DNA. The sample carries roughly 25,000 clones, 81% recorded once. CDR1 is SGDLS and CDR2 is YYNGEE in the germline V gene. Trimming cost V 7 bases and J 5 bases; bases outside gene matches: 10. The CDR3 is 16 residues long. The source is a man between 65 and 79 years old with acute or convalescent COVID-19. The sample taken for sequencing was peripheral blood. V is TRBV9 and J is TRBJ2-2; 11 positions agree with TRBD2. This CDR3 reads CASQRWGTSGTGELFF. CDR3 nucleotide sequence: TGTGCCAGCCAGAGATGGGGGACTAGCGGTACCGGGGAGCTGTTTTTT.